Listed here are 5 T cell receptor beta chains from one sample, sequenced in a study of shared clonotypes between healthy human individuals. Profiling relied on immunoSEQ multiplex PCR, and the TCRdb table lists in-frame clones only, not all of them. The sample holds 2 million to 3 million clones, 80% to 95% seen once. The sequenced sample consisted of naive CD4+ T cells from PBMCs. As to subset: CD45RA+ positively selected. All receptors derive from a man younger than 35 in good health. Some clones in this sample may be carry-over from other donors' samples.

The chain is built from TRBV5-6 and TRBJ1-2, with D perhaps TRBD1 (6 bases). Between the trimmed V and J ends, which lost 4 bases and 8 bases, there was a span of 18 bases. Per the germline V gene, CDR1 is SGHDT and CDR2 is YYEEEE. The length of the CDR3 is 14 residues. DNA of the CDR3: TGTGCCAGCAGCCTCCTCATGACAGGACTGGGCTACACCTTC. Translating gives CASSLLMTGLGYTF.

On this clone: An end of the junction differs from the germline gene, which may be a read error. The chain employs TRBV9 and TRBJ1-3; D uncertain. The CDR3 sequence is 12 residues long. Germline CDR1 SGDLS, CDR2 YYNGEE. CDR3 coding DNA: TGTGCCAGCAGCATCGGTGGAACCACCATATATTTT. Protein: CASSIGGTTIYF. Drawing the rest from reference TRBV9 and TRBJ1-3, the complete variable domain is DSGVTQTPKHLITATGQRVTLRCSPRSGDLSVYWYQQSLDQGLQFLIQYYNGEERAKGNILERFSAQQFPDLHSELNLSSLELGDSALYFCASSIGGTTIYFGEGSWLTVV.

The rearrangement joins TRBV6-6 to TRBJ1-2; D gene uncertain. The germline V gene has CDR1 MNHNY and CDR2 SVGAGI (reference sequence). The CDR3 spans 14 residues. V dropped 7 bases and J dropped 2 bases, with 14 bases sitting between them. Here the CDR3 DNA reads TGTGCCAGCACCCAGGAGAGACTAAACTATGGCTACACCTTC. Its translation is CASTQERLNYGYTF.

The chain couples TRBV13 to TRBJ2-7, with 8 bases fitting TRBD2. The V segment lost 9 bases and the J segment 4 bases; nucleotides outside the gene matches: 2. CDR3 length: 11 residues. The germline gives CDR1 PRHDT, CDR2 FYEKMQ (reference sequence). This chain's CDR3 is CASKREYEQYF. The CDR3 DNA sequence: TGTGCCAGTAAGCGGGAGTACGAGCAGTACTTC.

The CDR3 spells CASSTPGGHSYNEQFF. The CDR3 DNA sequence: TGTGCCAGTAGTACCCCGGGGGGCCATTCCTACAATGAGCAGTTCTTC. The gene calls are TRBV19 and TRBJ2-1; tentatively, D is TRBD2 (7 bases). V lost 4 bases, J lost 1 base, and 14 bases lay in between. This CDR3 comprises 16 residues. Per germline, CDR1 LNHDA and CDR2 SQIVND (reference sequence).